The subject of this entry is one T cell receptor (beta chain). No antigen is known for it. Each TRB cDNA library was prepared by 5' RACE (with UMI labels). TCRdb reprocessed the 5' RACE reads and reports one entry per CDR3 protein, with no DNA. The sample table sets out 75,000 to 90,000 distinct CDR3 sequences. The data stem from a study of CXCR3-negative and CXCR3-positive naive CD8 T cells. Study findings and constraints: CXCR3-positive naive cells had TRB CDR3s that were more hydrophobic than CXCR3-negative naive cells had.

Per germline, CDR1 SEHNR and CDR2 FQNEAQ (reference sequence). This CDR3 has 16 residues. The origin of this receptor is a human donor in good health. Some clones in this sample may be carry-over from other donors' samples. The sequenced sample consisted of naive CXCR3+ CD8+ T cells from blood. Subset reported: CD45RO-CCR7+CD27+CD95- naive CD8+ T cells expressing CXCR3 (TNR3+). This chain uses TRBV7-9 with TRBJ2-7; TCRdb's D call of TRBD2 is untestable without DNA. The CDR3 sequence is CASSTPVELAGAKQYF.